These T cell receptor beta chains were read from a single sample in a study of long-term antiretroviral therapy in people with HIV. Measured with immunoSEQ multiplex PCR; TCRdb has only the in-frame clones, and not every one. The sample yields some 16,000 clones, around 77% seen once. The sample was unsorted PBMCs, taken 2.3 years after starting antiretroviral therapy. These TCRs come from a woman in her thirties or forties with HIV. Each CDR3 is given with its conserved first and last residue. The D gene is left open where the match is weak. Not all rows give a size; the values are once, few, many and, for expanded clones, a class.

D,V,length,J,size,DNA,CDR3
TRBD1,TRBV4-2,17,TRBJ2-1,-,TGTGCCAGCAGCCAAGCCGAAAAGGGACAGGGCAGCAATGAGCAGTTCTTC,CASSQAEKGQGSNEQFF
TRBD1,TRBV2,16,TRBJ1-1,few,TGTGCCAGCAGTGGTGGGGACAGGGGGATCCACACTGAAGCTTTCTTT,CASSGGDRGIHTEAFF
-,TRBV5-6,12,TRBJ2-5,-,TGTGCCAGCAGCTTGGTGGCAGAGACCCAGTACTTC,CASSLVAETQYF
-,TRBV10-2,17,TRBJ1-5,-,TGCGCCAGCAGTGAATTTGGACAGATCTATAGCAATCAGCCCCAGCATTTT,CASSEFGQIYSNQPQHF
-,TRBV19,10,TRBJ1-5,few,TGTGCCAGTATGGGAGAGTCCCAGCATTTT,CASMGESQHF
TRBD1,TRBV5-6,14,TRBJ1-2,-,TGTGCCAGCAGCTTGGTGACAGGGCTGGGAGGCTACACCTTC,CASSLVTGLGGYTF
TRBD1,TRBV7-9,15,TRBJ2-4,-,TGTGCCAGCAGCGCCCCAGGACAGGTTGGAAGCATTCAGTACTTC,CASSAPGQVGSIQYF
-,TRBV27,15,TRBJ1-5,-,TGTGCCAGCAGTTTGATGTCGCAGGGGAATCAGCCCCAGCATTTT,CASSLMSQGNQPQHF
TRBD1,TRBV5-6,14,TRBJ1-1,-,TGTGCCAGCAGCACCTGGACAGGGAACACTGAAGCTTTCTTT,CASSTWTGNTEAFF
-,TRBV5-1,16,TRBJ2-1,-,TGCGCCAGCAGCCCCGGAACAGGGAATTCCTACAATGAGCAGTTCTTC,CASSPGTGNSYNEQFF
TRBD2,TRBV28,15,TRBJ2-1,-,TGTGCCAGCAGTTTACACCGGGAGGGCCACAATGAGCAGTTCTTC,CASSLHREGHNEQFF
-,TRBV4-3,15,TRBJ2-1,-,TGCGCCAGCAGCCAAGATGGGGCCGGGGGAGATGAGCAGTTCTTC,CASSQDGAGGDEQFF
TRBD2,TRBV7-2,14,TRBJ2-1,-,TGTGCCAGCAGCCAGGGATCGGGGGGGAATGAGCAGTTCTTC,CASSQGSGGNEQFF
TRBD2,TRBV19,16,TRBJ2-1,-,TGTGCCAGTAGTATTGGCTTAGCGGGGGGGCCTGGTGAGCAGTTCTTC,CASSIGLAGGPGEQFF
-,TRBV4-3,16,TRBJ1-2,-,TGCGCCAGCAGCCAAGATCCACACAGGGATTACTATGGCTACACCTTC,CASSQDPHRDYYGYTF
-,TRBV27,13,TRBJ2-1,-,TGTGCCAGCAGTTTATTAGGGGGCAATGAGCAGTTCTTC,CASSLLGGNEQFF
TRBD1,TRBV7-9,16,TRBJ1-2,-,TGTGCCAGCAGCGCACCCAAGGGGACAGGGGGATATGGCTACACCTTC,CASSAPKGTGGYGYTF
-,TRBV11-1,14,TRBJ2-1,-,TGTGCCAGCAGCGATATCCCGGACAAGCGGGAGCAGTTCTTC,CASSDIPDKREQFF
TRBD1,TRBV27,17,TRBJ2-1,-,TGTGCCACATCAAACTTCCCCGGGACAGGGGTTGAGGATGAGCAGTTCTTC,CATSNFPGTGVEDEQFF
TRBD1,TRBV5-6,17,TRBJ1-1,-,TGTGCCAGCAGCTTGGTGTTATATCGGACAGGTCCCACTGAAGCTTTCTTT,CASSLVLYRTGPTEAFF
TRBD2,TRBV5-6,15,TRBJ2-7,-,TGTGCCAGCAGCCCTGGTGGGGCGGGAGGATATGAGCAGTACTTC,CASSPGGAGGYEQYF
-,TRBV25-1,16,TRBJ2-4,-,TGTGCCAGCAGTGATTCTCGTGAGTGGGAATTTCGCATTCAGTACTTC,CASSDSREWEFRIQYF
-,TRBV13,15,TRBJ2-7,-,TGTGCCAGCAGCTTATCGACAGACCCGCAATACGAGCAGTACTTC,CASSLSTDPQYEQYF
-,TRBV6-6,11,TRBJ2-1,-,TGTGCCAGCAGAGGATACAATGAGCAGTTCTTC,CASRGYNEQFF
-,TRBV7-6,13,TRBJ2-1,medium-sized,TGTGCCAGCAGCTTAGCGCAATGGGATGAGCAGTTCTTC,CASSLAQWDEQFF
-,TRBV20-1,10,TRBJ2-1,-,TGCAGTGCTATAAGGGGGGTGCAGTTCTTC,CSAIRGVQFF
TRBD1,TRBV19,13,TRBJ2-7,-,TGTGCCAGTAGTATAACAGGGGGCTACGAGCAGTACTTC,CASSITGGYEQYF
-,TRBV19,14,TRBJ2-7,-,TGTGCCAGTAACAATAAGGGGTTCTCCTACGAGCAGTACTTC,CASNNKGFSYEQYF
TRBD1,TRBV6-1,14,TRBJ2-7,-,TGTGCCAGCAGGGTGGTGGGGACAGCCTACGAGCAGTACTTC,CASRVVGTAYEQYF
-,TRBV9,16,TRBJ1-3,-,TGTGCCAGCAGCGCCGCCCCGGCGAGCTGGGAAAACACCATATATTTT,CASSAAPASWENTIYF
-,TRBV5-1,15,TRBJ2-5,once,TGCGCCAGCAGCTTGTTCTGGGGCCTAGGGGAGACCCAGTACTTC,CASSLFWGLGETQYF
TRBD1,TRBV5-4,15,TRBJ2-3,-,TGTGCCAGCAGCTTGGAGACAGGGGTGGTGGATACGCAGTATTTT,CASSLETGVVDTQYF
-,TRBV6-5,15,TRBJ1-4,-,TGTGCCAGCAGTTACTCGGGGGGACATGGTGAAAAACTGTTTTTT,CASSYSGGHGEKLFF
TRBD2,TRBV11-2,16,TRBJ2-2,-,TGTGCCAGCAGCCCGCACGGAGGGAGGGCCGCCGGGGAGCTGTTTTTT,CASSPHGGRAAGELFF
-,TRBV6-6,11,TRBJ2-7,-,TGTGCCAGCAGCGAAAACTACGAGCAGTACTTC,CASSENYEQYF
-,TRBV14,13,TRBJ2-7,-,TGTGCCAGCAGCCAAGATCTTACCGCCGAGCAGTACTTC,CASSQDLTAEQYF
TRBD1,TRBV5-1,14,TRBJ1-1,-,TGCGCCAGCAGCTTGGAGGGACAGGGCACTGAAGCTTTCTTT,CASSLEGQGTEAFF
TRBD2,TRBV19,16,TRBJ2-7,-,TGTGCCAGTAGTACGCCGGGGACTAGCGGGGGCTACGAGCAGTACTTC,CASSTPGTSGGYEQYF